What follows are 15 T cell receptor beta chains derived from one specimen sequenced in a study of cytomegalovirus exposure and HLA in healthy donors. TCRdb's table, derived via immunoSEQ multiplex PCR, lists solely in-frame clones and lacks some. The table includes about 49,000 clones, about 94% detected once. Sequenced material: PBMCs. The receptor set was obtained from a woman aged 18-29 years in good health and CMV-seropositive.

The chain is built from TRBV14 and TRBJ2-7; D is undetermined. This CDR3 has 12 amino acids. Germline CDR1 SGHDN, CDR2 FVKESK. Trimming stripped 0 bases from V and 2 bases from J, with 2 bases between. The CDR3 is CASSQDTYEQYF. The CDR3 DNA is TGTGCCAGCAGCCAAGATACCTACGAGCAGTACTTC.

V gene TRBV7-9 combines with J gene TRBJ2-1, with 11 bases matching TRBD2. CDR1 and CDR2 (germline): SEHNR, FQNEAQ (reference sequence). V shed 7 bases and J 4 bases; nucleotides not matched to a gene: 9. The CDR3 contains 16 residues. The CDR3 DNA reads as TGTGCCAGCAACCGCCTAGCGGGAGGAGATTACAATGAGCAGTTCTTC. Residues: CASNRLAGGDYNEQFF.

The J gene is TRBJ1-3, the V gene TRBV2; D remains ambiguous. The V gene's germline CDR1 is SNHLY and CDR2 FYNNEI. The CDR3 runs 14 residues. V lost 0 bases, J lost 4 bases, and 7 bases lay in between. DNA for the CDR3: TGTGCCAGCAGTGAAGCCAGAACGGGAAACACCATATATTTT. As protein: CASSEARTGNTIYF.

The chain couples TRBV5-6 to TRBJ2-7; 7 bases line up with TRBD2. In germline, CDR1 is SGHDT, CDR2 YYEEEE. The V gene end was trimmed by 4 bases and the J gene end by 4 bases; junction bases not matched to a gene: 8. The CDR3 loop spans 14 amino acids. CDR3 in DNA: TGTGCCAGCAGCCGTGAGAGCGGGGCTTACGAGCAGTACTTC. Residues: CASSRESGAYEQYF.

This sequence joins TRBV10-3 and TRBJ2-3; 10 positions agree with TRBD1. The CDR3 length is 15 residues. Germline values: CDR1 ENHRY, CDR2 SYGVKD. V gave up 4 bases and J gave up 6 bases; unmatched junction bases: 7. CDR3 nucleotides: TGTGCCATCAGTGCTCGGGACAGGGGTGGTGATACGCAGTATTTT. Translation: CAISARDRGGDTQYF.

V is TRBV15 and J is TRBJ2-2; 10 nucleotides agree with TRBD2. This CDR3 has 19 amino acids. Germline CDR1 and CDR2: LNHNV and YYDKDF (reference sequence). V was pared by 1 base and J by 5 bases, with 13 bases of the junction left unmatched. The CDR3 DNA follows: TGTGCCACCAGCAGAGGAGCCCTCCGGAGCGGGAGGGGGACCGGGGAGCTGTTTTTT. Translated: CATSRGALRSGRGTGELFF.

V and J are TRBV7-9 and TRBJ2-1; 7 bases agree with TRBD2. This CDR3 contains 14 residues. Germline V lookup: CDR1 SEHNR, CDR2 FQNEAQ (reference sequence). After removal of 3 bases from V and 1 base from J, the junction contained 0 bases not matched to a gene. The CDR3 nucleotides are TGTGCCAGCAGCTTGGGACTATCCTACAATGAGCAGTTCTTC. It codes for CASSLGLSYNEQFF.

This clone appeared once. The gene calls are TRBV28 and TRBJ1-5, with 9 bases aligning to TRBD1. The germline V gene has CDR1 MDHEN and CDR2 SYDVKM. The V gene end was trimmed by 2 bases and the J gene end by 4 bases; junction bases not matched to a gene: 12. This CDR3 is built from 18 residues. The CDR3 region has the DNA TGTGCCAGCAGTTTACTTACAGGGGGCGCTTTCGGTAATCAGCCCCAGCATTTT. Its translation is CASSLLTGGAFGNQPQHF.

V gene TRBV12-5 combines with J gene TRBJ2-7, with a weak D call TRBD1 (6 bases). Trimming stripped 1 base from V and 2 bases from J, with 18 bases between. CDR1 is LGHNT and CDR2 is FRNRAP in the germline V gene. The length of the CDR3 is 17 residues. The CDR3 reads CASGLATGTQVTYEQYF. The CDR3 DNA is TGTGCTAGTGGTTTGGCCACCGGGACACAAGTTACCTACGAGCAGTACTTC.

The V call is TRBV28, the J call TRBJ2-7; possible D gene TRBD1, 6 bases. CDR1 and CDR2 from the germline V gene are MDHEN and SYDVKM. V was clipped by 1 base and J by 2 bases, with 18 bases between them. This CDR3 contains 17 residues. CDR3 nucleotides: TGTGCCAGCAGTTTATTCGGTGGGGGCCCCAGCACCTACGAGCAGTACTTC. Translation: CASSLFGGGPSTYEQYF.

The chain couples TRBV29-1 to TRBJ2-1; TRBD2 matches 7 bases. The CDR3 runs to 12 residues. Trimming at V came to 7 bases and at J to 3 bases, leaving 3 bases not matched to a gene. Germline CDR1 and CDR2: SQVTM and ANQGSEA. CDR3 region: CSGRDYYNEQFF. CDR3 DNA sequence: TGCAGCGGTCGGGACTACTACAATGAGCAGTTCTTC.

The chain links TRBV11-3 to TRBJ2-1; TRBD2 agrees at 14 bases. Germline V gene data show CDR1 as SGHNT and CDR2 as YENEEA. The CDR3 runs 16 residues. The trim removed 4 bases at V and 7 bases at J, leaving 6 bases unmatched. CDR3 sequence (DNA): TGTGCCAGCAGCTGGGCCGGGACTAGCGGGAGTAATGAGCAGTTCTTC. As protein: CASSWAGTSGSNEQFF.

This chain joins TRBV11-3 and TRBJ1-6, with 11 nucleotides matching TRBD1. This CDR3 comprises 14 residues. Germline-derived CDR1 and CDR2 are SGHNT and YENEEA. The ends lost 6 bases at V and 7 bases at J; junction bases unmatched: 2. CDR3 bases: TGTGCCAGCAGGGACAGGGGGCACAATTCACCCCTCCACTTT. Protein: CASRDRGHNSPLHF.

The V and J genes are TRBV5-4 and TRBJ1-2, with D possibly matching TRBD1 (6 bases). Deletions cut 4 bases from V and 2 bases from J, with 12 bases between. Per the germline V gene, CDR1 is SGHNT and CDR2 is YYREEE (reference sequence). The CDR3 is 14 amino acids. The CDR3 loop is CASSRRQVNYGYTF. The CDR3, as DNA: TGTGCCAGCAGCCGTAGACAGGTCAACTATGGCTACACCTTC.

The chain employs TRBV28 and TRBJ2-1, with D maybe TRBD2 (6 bases). CDR3 length equals 14 residues. Germline CDR1 and CDR2: MDHEN and SYDVKM. The V end was cut by 6 bases, the J end by 3 bases, with 12 bases between. Written as DNA, the CDR3 is TGTGCCAGCAGGGTGGGCGGGGACTACAATGAGCAGTTCTTC. Translated, it gives CASRVGGDYNEQFF.